Reported below is one TCR beta chain. The antigen is undetermined. These data belong to a study of vaccination and CD4 T cells after COVID-19. Study-level background: Each convalescent patient was PCR positive for SARS-CoV-2 on nasal swab; nine cases were mild and one severe. The study collected post-vaccine samples a median around 73 days after dose two, with a range of 14 to 241. Regarding the study as a whole: Convalescent patients' median share of reactive clones seen only post-vaccination was about 88%. Spike mono-reactivity applied to 304 of 307 vaccine-specific clones detected in convalescent patients.

Treatment of the sample: roughly ten-day PBMC culture with coronavirus spike peptide pools or control peptides (ViraFEST assay). Cultured CD4+ T-cell DNA underwent Oncomine TCR Beta short-read sequencing. MiXCR, applied by TCRdb to the PCR reads, yields one record per CDR3 protein. In the table there are several thousand distinct CDR3 sequences, around 62% of which are singletons. This CDR3 comprises 13 residues. Germline values: CDR1 LNHDA, CDR2 SQIVND (reference sequence). V lost 7 bases to trimming and J lost 6 bases, with 12 bases between them. The chain has TRBV19 and TRBJ2-2; perhaps D is TRBD1 or TRBD2 (5 bases each). Sequenced material: cultured CD4+ T cells from blood, taken after SARS-CoV-2 vaccination. The TCR sequence derives from a human donor with COVID-19. CDR3 in DNA: TGTGCCAGTACTCGGGGCCTCCCCGGGGAGCTGTTTTTT. Translating it yields CASTRGLPGELFF. Supplemented by reference TRBV19 and TRBJ2-2, the full variable domain reads DGGITQSPKYLFRKEGQNVTLSCEQNLNHDAMYWYRQDPGQGLRLIYYSQIVNDFQKGDIAEGYSVSREKKESFPLTVTSAQKNPTAFYLCASTRGLPGELFFGEGSRLTVL.